The 6 T cell receptor beta chains given below trace back to one sample, sequenced in a study of cytomegalovirus exposure and HLA in healthy donors. The PCR had 60 Vbeta and 13 Jbeta primers. The protocol was immunoSEQ multiplex PCR, while the TCRdb copy is restricted to in-frame clones and leaves out a portion. This table has approximately 100,000 clones, about 75% appearing once. Material: PBMCs. These TCRs come from a man aged 40-55 years in good health and CMV-seronegative.

A single count supports this clone. V gene TRBV7-9 combines with J gene TRBJ2-7; 8 nucleotides line up with TRBD1. Per the germline V gene, CDR1 is SEHNR and CDR2 is FQNEAQ (reference sequence). Germline trimming cut 3 bases from V and 0 bases from J; bases unmatched to any gene: 4. The CDR3 runs to 15 residues. The CDR3 coding sequence is TGTGCCAGCAGCTTGGGACAGGCTGTCTCCTACGAGCAGTACTTC. Its translation: CASSLGQAVSYEQYF.

V gene TRBV6-1 combines with J gene TRBJ2-5, with 7 bases fitting TRBD2. The CDR3 spans 14 residues. J gave up 1 base and V 6 bases, and 5 bases lay outside the gene matches. CDR1 is MNHNS and CDR2 is SASEGT in the germline V gene. The CDR3 reads CASSITGGQETQYF. The DNA of the CDR3 is TGTGCCAGCAGCATCACGGGGGGCCAAGAGACCCAGTACTTC.

The gene calls are TRBV9 and TRBJ1-1; 8 nucleotides align to TRBD1. The V segment lost 4 bases and the J segment 4 bases; nucleotides outside the gene matches: 6. The germline V gene has CDR1 SGDLS and CDR2 YYNGEE. CDR3 length: 14 residues. The CDR3 nucleotides read TGTGCCAGCAGCCCCAGACAGGGGAGCACTGAAGCTTTCTTT. It is translated as CASSPRQGSTEAFF.

The gene calls are TRBV28 and TRBJ2-7; 10 nucleotides agree with TRBD1. Germline trimming cut 5 bases from V and 7 bases from J; bases unmatched to any gene: 11. In germline, CDR1 is MDHEN, CDR2 SYDVKM. The CDR3 contains 15 residues. CDR3 amino acids: CASSPRQGAFGEQYF. The CDR3 DNA reads as TGTGCCAGCAGTCCTAGACAGGGGGCCTTTGGAGAGCAGTACTTC.

This chain joins TRBV5-1 and TRBJ1-4; 10 nucleotides line up with TRBD1. This CDR3 region has 15 residues. The germline gives CDR1 SGHRS, CDR2 YFSETQ. V lost 6 bases to trimming and J lost 4 bases; unmatched junction nucleotides: 6. The CDR3 DNA sequence: TGCGCCAGCATTAACGGGACAGGGGTTAATGAAAAACTGTTTTTT. Its protein is CASINGTGVNEKLFF.

About this clone itself: The junction does not match germline at one end; this may be a read error. This sequence joins TRBV10-3 and TRBJ1-2, with D unclear. CDR3 size: 15 residues. Germline V gene data show CDR1 as ENHRY and CDR2 as SYGVKD. The CDR3 DNA reads as TGTGCCATCAGTGAGCCGAGAACGTCTAAATATGGCTACACCTTC. Protein: CAISEPRTSKYGYTF.